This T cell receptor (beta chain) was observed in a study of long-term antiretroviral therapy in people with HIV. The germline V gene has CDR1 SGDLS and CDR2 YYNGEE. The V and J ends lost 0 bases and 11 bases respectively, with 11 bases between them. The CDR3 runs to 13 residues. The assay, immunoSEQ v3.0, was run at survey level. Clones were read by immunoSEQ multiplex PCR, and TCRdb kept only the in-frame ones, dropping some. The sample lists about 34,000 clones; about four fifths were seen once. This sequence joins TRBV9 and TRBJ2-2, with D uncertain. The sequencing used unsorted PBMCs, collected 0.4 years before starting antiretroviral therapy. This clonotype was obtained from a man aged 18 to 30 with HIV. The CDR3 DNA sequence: TGTGCCAGCAGCGTAGGATCATATTATGAGCTGTTTTTT. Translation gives CASSVGSYYELFF. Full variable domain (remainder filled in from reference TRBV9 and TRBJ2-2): DSGVTQTPKHLITATGQRVTLRCSPRSGDLSVYWYQQSLDQGLQFLIQYYNGEERAKGNILERFSAQQFPDLHSELNLSSLELGDSALYFCASSVGSYYELFFGEGSRLTVL.